What follows are 5 T cell receptor beta chains derived from one specimen sequenced in a study of T-cell reconstitution after alpha-beta-depleted transplantation in children. The library targeted TCRbeta and was prepared with unique molecular identifiers. TCRdb re-derived calls from the PCR reads in MiXCR, one entry per CDR3 protein. The data contain around 410,000 distinct CDR3 sequences, roughly a tenth of them singletons. The starting material was PBMCs from the stem cell graft donor, obtained from the stem cell graft. These TCRs come from a human donor who donated a stem cell graft to a child with acute myeloid leukemia.

Only a few counts were recorded for this clonotype. The chain has TRBV25-1 and TRBJ2-6; possible D gene TRBD2, 5 bases. Looked up from germline, CDR1 is MGHDK and CDR2 is SYGVNS. The CDR3 loop spans 18 amino acids. With 0 bases removed from V and 0 bases from J, the gap between germline ends came to 12 bases. CDR3 coding DNA: TGTGCCAGCAGTGAATACTTTCAAGGGAGCTCTGGGGCCAACGTCCTGACTTTC. This gives the protein CASSEYFQGSSGANVLTF.

The chain joins TRBV6-2 or TRBV6-3 to TRBJ1-1; perhaps TRBD1 as D (5 bases). In germline, CDR1 is MNHEY, CDR2 SVGEGT. The CDR3 has 13 amino acids. V gave up 6 bases and J gave up 4 bases, with 12 bases separating them. CDR3 loop: CASRGMGGTEAFF. CDR3 coding DNA: TGTGCCAGCAGGGGCATGGGGGGCACTGAAGCTTTCTTT.

This clonotype was detected a few times. J is TRBJ1-1 and V is TRBV12-3 or TRBV12-4; no definite D call. The CDR3 runs 15 residues. V was cut by 2 bases and J by 1 base, with 11 bases left in between. As DNA, the CDR3 is TGTGCCAGCAGTTTAAACCTTTTGGGGAACACTGAAGCTTTCTTT. Translated, it gives CASSLNLLGNTEAFF.

This clonotype has more than one count but fewer than ten. V gene TRBV5-5 combines with J gene TRBJ2-7; tentatively, D is TRBD1 (6 bases). The CDR3 extends over 14 amino acids. With 0 bases removed from V and 3 bases from J, the gap between germline ends came to 10 bases. CDR1 is SGHKS, CDR2 YYEKEE, per germline (reference sequence). The CDR3 region is CASSLAGAYYEQYV. The DNA of the CDR3 is TGTGCCAGCAGCTTGGCAGGGGCCTACTACGAGCAGTACGTC.

J is TRBJ2-3 and V is TRBV29-1, with TRBD2 matching over 8 bases. Germline values: CDR1 SQVTM, CDR2 ANQGSEA. This CDR3 region has 15 residues. V shed 4 bases, J shed 4 bases, and the junction held 10 bases outside the gene matches. CDR3 nucleotide sequence: TGCAGCGTTGTCGAGTCGGGGGGGCGGGCAGATACGCAGTATTTT. This encodes CSVVESGGRADTQYF.